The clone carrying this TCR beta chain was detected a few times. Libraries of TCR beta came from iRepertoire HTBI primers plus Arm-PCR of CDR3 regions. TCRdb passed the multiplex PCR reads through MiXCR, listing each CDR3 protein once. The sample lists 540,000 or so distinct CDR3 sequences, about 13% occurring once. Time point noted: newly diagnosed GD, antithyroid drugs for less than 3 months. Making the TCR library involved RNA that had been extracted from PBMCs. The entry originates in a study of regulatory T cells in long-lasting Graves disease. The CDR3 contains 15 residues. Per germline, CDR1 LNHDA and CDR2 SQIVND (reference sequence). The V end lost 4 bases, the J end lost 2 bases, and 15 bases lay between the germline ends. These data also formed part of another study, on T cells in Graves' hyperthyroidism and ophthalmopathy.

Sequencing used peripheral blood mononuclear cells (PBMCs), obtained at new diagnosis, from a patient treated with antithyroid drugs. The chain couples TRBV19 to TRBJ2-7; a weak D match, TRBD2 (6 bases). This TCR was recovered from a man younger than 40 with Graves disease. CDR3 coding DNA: TGTGCCAGTAGTAGCAGACTAGGAGGGGCCTACGAGCAGTACTTC. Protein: CASSSRLGGAYEQYF.